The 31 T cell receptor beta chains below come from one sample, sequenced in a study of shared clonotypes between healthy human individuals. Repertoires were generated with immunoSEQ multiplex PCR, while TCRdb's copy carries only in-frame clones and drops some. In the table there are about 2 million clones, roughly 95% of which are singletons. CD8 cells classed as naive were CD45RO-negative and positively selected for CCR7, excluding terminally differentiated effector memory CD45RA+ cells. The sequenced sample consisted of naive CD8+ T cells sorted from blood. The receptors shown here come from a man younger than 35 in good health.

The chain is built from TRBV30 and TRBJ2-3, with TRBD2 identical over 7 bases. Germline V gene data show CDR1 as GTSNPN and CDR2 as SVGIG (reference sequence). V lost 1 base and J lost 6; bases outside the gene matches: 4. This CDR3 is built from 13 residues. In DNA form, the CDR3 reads TGTGCCTGGAGTGCTTGGCGGGGGGATACGCAGTATTTT. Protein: CAWSAWRGDTQYF.

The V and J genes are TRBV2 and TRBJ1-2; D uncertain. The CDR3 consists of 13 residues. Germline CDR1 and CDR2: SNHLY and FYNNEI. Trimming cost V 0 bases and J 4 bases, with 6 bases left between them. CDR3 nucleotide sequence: TGTGCCAGCAGTGAAGCGCTTACCTATGGCTACACCTTC. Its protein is CASSEALTYGYTF.

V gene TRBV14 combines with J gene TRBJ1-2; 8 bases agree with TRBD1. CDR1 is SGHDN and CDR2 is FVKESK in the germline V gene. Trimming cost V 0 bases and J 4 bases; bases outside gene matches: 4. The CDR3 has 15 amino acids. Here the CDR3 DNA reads TGTGCCAGCAGCCAAGATCAGGGGGCGAGCTATGGCTACACCTTC. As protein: CASSQDQGASYGYTF.

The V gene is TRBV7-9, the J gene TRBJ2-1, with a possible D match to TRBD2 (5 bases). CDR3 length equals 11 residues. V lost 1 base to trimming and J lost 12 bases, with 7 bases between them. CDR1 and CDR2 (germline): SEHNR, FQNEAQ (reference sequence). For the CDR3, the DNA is TGTGCCAGCAGCTTAGGGGCGGGGCAGTTCTTC. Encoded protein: CASSLGAGQFF. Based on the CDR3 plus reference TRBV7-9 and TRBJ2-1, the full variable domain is DTGVSQNPRHKITKRGQNVTFRCDPISEHNRLYWYRQTLGQGPEFLTYFQNEAQLEKSRLLSDRFSAERPKGSFSTLEIQRTEQGDSAMYLCASSLGAGQFFGPGTRLTVL.

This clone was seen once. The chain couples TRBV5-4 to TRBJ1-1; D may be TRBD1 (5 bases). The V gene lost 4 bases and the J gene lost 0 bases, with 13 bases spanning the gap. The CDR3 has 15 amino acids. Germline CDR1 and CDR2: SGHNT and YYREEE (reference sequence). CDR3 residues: CASSRRGEMNTEAFF. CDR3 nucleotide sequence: TGTGCCAGCAGCCGGCGGGGGGAGATGAACACTGAAGCTTTCTTT.

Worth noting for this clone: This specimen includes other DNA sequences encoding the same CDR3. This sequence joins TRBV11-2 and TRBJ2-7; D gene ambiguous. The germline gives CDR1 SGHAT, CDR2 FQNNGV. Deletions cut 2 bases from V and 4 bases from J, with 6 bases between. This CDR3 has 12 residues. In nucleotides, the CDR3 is TGTGCCAGCAGCTTAAACACATACGAGCAGTACTTC. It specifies CASSLNTYEQYF.

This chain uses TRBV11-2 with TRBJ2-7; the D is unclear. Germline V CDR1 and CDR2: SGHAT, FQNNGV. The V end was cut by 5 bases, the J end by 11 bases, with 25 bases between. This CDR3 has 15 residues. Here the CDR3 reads CASSEVHETGRLKYF. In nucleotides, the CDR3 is TGTGCCAGCAGCGAGGTCCACGAGACCGGACGGTTGAAGTACTTC.

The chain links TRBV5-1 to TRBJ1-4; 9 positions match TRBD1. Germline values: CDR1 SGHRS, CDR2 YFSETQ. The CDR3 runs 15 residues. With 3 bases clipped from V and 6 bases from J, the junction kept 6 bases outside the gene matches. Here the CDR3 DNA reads TGCGCCAGCAGCTCAAGACAGGGGGAGGATGAAAAACTGTTTTTT. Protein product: CASSSRQGEDEKLFF. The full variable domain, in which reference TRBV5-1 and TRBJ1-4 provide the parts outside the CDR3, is KAGVTQTPRYLIKTRGQQVTLSCSPISGHRSVSWYQQTPGQGLQFLFEYFSETQRNKGNFPGRFSGRQFSNSRSEMNVSTLELGDSALYLCASSSRQGEDEKLFFGSGTQLSVL.

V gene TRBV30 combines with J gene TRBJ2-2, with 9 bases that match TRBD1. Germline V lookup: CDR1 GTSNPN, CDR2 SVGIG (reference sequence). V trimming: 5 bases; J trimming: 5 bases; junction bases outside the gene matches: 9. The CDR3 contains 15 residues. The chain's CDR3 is CAWCTTGGWTGELFF. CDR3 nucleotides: TGTGCCTGGTGTACAACAGGGGGCTGGACCGGGGAGCTGTTTTTT.

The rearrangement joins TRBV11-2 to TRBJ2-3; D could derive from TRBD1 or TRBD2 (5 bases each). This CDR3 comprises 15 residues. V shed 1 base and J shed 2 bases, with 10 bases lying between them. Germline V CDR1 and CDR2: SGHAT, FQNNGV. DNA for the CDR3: TGTGCCAGCAGCTTAGTTGGGGGATTCACAGATACGCAGTATTTT. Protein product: CASSLVGGFTDTQYF.

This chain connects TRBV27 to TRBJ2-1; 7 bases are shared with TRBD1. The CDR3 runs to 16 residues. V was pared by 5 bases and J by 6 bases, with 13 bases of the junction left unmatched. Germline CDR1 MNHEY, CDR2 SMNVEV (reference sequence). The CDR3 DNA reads TGTGCCAGCAGTACCCCACCGGGACAGCCTTCCAATGAGCAGTTCTTC. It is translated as CASSTPPGQPSNEQFF.

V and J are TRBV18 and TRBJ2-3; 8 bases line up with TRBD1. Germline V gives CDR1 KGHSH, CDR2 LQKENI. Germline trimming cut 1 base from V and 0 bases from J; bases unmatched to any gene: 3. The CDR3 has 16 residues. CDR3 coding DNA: TGTGCCAGCTCACCACTGACAGGGGTTAGCACAGATACGCAGTATTTT. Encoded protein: CASSPLTGVSTDTQYF.

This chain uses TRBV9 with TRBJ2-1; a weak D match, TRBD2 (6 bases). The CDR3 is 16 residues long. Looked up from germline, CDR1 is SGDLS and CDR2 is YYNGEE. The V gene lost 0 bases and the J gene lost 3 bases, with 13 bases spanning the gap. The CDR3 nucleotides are TGTGCCAGCAGCGTAGACAGCGGGTTCAACTACAATGAGCAGTTCTTC. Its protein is CASSVDSGFNYNEQFF.

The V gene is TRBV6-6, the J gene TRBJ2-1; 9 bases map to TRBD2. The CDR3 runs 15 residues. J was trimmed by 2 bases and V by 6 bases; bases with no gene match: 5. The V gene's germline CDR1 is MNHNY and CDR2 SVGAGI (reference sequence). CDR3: CASSLAGFPYNEQFF. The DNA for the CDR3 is TGTGCCAGCAGCCTAGCGGGGTTTCCCTACAATGAGCAGTTCTTC.

The CDR3 region has the DNA TGTGCCAGCAGTTCCACGGAGGGTCAAGCTGAAGCTTTCTTT. Its translation is CASSSTEGQAEAFF. The chain carries TRBV28 and TRBJ1-1; D is undetermined. The CDR3 runs to 14 residues. Germline assignment: CDR1 MDHEN and CDR2 SYDVKM. V dropped 4 bases and J dropped 6 bases, with 15 bases sitting between them. The whole variable domain, filled in from reference TRBV28 and TRBJ1-1, reads DVKVTQSSRYLVKRTGEKVFLECVQDMDHENMFWYRQDPGLGLRLIYFSYDVKMKEKGDIPEGYSVSREKKERFSLILESASTNQTSMYLCASSSTEGQAEAFFGQGTRLTVV.

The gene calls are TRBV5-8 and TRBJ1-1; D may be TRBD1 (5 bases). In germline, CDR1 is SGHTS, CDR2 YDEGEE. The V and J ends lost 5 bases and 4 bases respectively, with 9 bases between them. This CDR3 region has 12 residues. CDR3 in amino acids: CASSLRGTEAFF. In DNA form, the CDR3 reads TGTGCCAGCAGTCTGAGGGGCACTGAAGCTTTCTTT.

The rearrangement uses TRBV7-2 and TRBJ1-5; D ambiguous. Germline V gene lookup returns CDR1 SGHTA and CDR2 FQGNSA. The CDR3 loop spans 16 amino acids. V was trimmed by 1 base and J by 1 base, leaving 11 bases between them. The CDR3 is CASSLVLGDSNQPQHF. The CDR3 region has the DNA TGTGCCAGCAGCTTAGTCTTGGGTGACAGCAATCAGCCCCAGCATTTT.

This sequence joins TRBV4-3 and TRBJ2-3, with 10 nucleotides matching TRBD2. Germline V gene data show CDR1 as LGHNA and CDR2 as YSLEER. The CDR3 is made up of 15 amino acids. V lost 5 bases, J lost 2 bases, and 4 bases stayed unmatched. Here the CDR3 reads CASSTSGVPTDTQYF. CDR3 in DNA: TGCGCCAGCAGCACTAGCGGGGTGCCCACAGATACGCAGTATTTT.

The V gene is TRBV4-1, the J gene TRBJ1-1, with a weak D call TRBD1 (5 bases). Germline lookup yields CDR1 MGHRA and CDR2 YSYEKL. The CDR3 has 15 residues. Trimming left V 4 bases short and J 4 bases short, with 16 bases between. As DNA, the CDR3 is TGCGCCAGCAGCCTCCAGGGAGATGGGGGCACTGAAGCTTTCTTT. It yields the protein CASSLQGDGGTEAFF.

The CDR3 DNA sequence: TGTGCCAGCAGTTTATCGTCGCTGGACGGAGCAAGATACGAGCAGTACTTC. Amino acid sequence: CASSLSSLDGARYEQYF. This chain uses TRBV27 with TRBJ2-7; D unclear. Germline CDR1 is MNHEY and CDR2 is SMNVEV (reference sequence). V lost 0 bases, J lost 4 bases, and 19 bases lay in between. The CDR3 consists of 17 residues.

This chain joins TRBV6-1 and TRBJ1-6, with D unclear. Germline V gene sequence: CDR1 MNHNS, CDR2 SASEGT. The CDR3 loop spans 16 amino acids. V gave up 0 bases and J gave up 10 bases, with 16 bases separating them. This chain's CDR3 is CASSEARGRENSPLHF. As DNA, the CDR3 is TGTGCCAGCAGTGAAGCCCGAGGGAGGGAAAACTCACCCCTCCACTTT.

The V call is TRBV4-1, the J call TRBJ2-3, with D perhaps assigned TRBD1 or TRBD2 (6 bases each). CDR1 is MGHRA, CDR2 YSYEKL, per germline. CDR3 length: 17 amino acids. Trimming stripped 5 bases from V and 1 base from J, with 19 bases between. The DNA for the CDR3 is TGCGCCAGCAGCTCCCAGGAGGGGGGCTGGGGCACAGATACGCAGTATTTT. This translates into CASSSQEGGWGTDTQYF.

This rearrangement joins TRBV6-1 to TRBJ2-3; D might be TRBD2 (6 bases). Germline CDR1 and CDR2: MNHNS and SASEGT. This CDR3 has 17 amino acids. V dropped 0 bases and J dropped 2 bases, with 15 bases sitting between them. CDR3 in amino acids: CASSEAPAGWYTDTQYF. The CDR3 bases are TGTGCCAGCAGTGAAGCGCCGGCGGGGTGGTACACAGATACGCAGTATTTT.

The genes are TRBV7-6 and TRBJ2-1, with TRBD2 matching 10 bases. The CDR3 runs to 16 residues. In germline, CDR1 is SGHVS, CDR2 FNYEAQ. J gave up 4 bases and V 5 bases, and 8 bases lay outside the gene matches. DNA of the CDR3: TGTGCCAGCAGCCTTGGACTAGCGGCGAAATACAATGAGCAGTTCTTC. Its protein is CASSLGLAAKYNEQFF. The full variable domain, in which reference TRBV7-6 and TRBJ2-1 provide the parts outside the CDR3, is GAGVSQSPRYKVTKRGQDVALRCDPISGHVSLYWYRQALGQGPEFLTYFNYEAQQDKSGLPNDRFSAERPEGSISTLTIQRTEQRDSAMYRCASSLGLAAKYNEQFFGPGTRLTVL.

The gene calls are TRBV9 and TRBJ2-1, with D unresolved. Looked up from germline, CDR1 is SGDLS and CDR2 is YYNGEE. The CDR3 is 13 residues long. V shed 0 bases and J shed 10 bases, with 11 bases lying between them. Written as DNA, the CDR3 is TGTGCCAGCAGCGTAGGTGGGTCATCCGAGCAGTTCTTC. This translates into CASSVGGSSEQFF.

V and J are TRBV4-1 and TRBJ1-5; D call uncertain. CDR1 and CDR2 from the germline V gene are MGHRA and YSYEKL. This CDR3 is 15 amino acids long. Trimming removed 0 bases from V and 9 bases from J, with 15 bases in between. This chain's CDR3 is CASSQDLAAPGPQHF. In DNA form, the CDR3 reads TGCGCCAGCAGCCAAGATCTGGCAGCCCCAGGGCCCCAGCATTTT.

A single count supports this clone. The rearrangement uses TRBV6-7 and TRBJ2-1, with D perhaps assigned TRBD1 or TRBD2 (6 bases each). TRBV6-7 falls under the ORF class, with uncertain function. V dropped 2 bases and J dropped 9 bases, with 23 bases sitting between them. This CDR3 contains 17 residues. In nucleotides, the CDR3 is TGTGCCAGCAGTTACCCGACCGCGAGGGGGGAAAGGATTGAGCAGTTCTTC. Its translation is CASSYPTARGERIEQFF.

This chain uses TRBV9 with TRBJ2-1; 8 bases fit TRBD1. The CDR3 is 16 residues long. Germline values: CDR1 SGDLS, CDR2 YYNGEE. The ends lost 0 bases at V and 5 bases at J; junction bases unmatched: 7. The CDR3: CASSVARQGPHNEQFF. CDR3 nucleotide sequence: TGTGCCAGCAGCGTAGCTAGACAGGGGCCCCACAATGAGCAGTTCTTC.

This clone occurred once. DNA for the CDR3: TGTGCCAGCAGCGTAGACCGGGCCGGGGAGCTGTTTTTT. Its translation is CASSVDRAGELFF. The chain has TRBV9 and TRBJ2-2, with no clear D. From germline, CDR1 is SGDLS and CDR2 YYNGEE. The CDR3 spans 13 residues. V lost 0 bases, J lost 6 bases, and 6 bases lay in between.

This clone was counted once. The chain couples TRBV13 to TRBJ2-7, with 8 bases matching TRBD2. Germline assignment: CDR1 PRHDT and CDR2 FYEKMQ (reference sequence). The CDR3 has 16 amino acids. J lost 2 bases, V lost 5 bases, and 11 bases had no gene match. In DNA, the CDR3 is TGTGCCAGCAGCCTCCGCGATAGCGGGGCCCCCTACGAGCAGTACTTC. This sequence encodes CASSLRDSGAPYEQYF.

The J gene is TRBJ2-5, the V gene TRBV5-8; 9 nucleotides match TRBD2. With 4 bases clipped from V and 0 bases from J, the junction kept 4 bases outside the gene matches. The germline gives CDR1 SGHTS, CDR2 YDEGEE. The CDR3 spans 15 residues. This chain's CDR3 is CASSPSGGYQETQYF. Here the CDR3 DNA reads TGTGCCAGCAGCCCGAGCGGGGGGTACCAAGAGACCCAGTACTTC.